The clone carrying this TCR beta chain was picked up a small number of times. These data originate in a study of CD8+ T cells in alopecia areata. The treatment denotes: oral pan-JAK inhibitor, 5-10 mg twice daily. The study team obtained lesional scalp punch biopsies and peripheral blood from alopecia areata patients. Extraction of RNA preceded its reverse transcription into cDNA, which served as the sequencing template. The data were produced by immunoSEQ multiplex PCR, yet TCRdb's version contains in-frame clones alone and is incomplete. The data contain around 13,000 clones, 68% of them singletons. Sequencing used skin, obtained at week 4, from a patient treated with tofacitinib. The TCR was taken from a human donor with alopecia areata.

This chain's CDR3 is CASSETVDEQYF. The CDR3 DNA reads as TGTGCCAGCAGCGAAACAGTGGACGAGCAGTACTTC. The rearrangement joins TRBV2 to TRBJ2-7; D unresolved. The CDR3 runs 12 residues. Trimming cost V 6 bases and J 5 bases, with 11 bases left between them. The germline gives CDR1 SNHLY, CDR2 FYNNEI.